This entry features one T cell receptor beta chain sequence. TCRdb's copy holds only in-frame clones and misses some; the assay was immunoSEQ multiplex PCR. The repertoire holds around 230,000 clones, with around 80% as singletons. Germline CDR1 is MNHEY and CDR2 is SVGAGI. With 0 bases removed from V and 6 bases from J, the gap between germline ends came to 9 bases. CDR3 length: 15 amino acids. This entry comes from a study of blood T cell repertoires in COVID-19. The sequenced sample was peripheral blood. The sequence came from a man in his forties with acute or convalescent COVID-19. The chain employs TRBV6-5 and TRBJ1-6, with D unresolved. This CDR3 reads CASSYSQASNSPLHF. The CDR3 nucleotides are TGTGCCAGCAGTTACTCCCAAGCTTCTAATTCACCCCTCCACTTT.